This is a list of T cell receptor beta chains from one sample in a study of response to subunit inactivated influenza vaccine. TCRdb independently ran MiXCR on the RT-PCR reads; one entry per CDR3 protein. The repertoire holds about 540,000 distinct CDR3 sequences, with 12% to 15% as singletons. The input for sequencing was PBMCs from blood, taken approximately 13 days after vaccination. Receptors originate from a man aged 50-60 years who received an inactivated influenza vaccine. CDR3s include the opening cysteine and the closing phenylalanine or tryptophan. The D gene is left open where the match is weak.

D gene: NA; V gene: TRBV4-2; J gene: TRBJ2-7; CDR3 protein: CASSQVGDLVEQYF
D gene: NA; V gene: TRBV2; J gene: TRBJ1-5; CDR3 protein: CASSGVSGYNQPQHF
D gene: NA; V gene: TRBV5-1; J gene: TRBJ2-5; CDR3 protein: CASSFGGHETQYF
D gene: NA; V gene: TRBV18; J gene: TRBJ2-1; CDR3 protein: CASSPRWEIGPYNEQFF
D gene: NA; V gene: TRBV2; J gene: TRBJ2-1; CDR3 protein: CAISRGGYNEQFF
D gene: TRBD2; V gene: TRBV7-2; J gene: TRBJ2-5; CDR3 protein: CASSWTSGRAGETQYF
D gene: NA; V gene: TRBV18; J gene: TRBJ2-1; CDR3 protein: CASSPTRNNEQFF
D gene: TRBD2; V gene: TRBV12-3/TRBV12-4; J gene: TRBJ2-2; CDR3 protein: CASSLNGRGTGELFF
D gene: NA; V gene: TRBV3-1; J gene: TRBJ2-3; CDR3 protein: CASSPPGYTDTQYF
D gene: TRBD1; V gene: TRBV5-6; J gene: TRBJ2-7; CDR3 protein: CASSYGTEYYEQYF
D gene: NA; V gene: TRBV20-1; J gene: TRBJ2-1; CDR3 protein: CSARVPSRGTNNEQFF
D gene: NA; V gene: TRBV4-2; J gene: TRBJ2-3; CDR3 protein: CASSQDQGRETQYF
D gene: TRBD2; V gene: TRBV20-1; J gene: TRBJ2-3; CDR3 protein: CSANHRLADTDTQYF
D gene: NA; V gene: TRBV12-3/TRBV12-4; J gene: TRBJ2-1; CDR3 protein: CASSPEPPSHGEFF
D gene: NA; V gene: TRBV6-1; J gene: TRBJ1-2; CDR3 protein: CASSPSDSYGYTF
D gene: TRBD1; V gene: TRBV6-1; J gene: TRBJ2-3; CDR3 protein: CASKPTGASTDTQYF
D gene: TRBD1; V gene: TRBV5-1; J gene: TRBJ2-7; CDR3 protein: CASSSGQGSVEQYF
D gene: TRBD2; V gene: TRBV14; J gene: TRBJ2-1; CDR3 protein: CASSQVGLAGGNGNEQFF
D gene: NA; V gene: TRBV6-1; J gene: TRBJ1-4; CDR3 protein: CASSNPPGGGSNEKLFF
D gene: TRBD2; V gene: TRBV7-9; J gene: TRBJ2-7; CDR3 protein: CASTGGRENGYEQYF
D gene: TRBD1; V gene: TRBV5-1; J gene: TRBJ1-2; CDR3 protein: CASSLRQGGGGYTF
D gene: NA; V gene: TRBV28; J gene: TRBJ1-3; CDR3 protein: CASRTGRISGDTIYF
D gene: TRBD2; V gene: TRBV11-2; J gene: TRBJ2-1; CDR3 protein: CASSLARGGAYNEQFF
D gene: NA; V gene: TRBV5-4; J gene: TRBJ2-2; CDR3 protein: CASSLGSSAPRELFF
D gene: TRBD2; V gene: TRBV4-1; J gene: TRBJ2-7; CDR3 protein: CASSQKTSGGIYEQYF
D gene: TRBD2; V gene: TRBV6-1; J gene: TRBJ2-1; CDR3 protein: CASTKTVLAGVDNEQFF
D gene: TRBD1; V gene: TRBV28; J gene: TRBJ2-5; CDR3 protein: CASSFGTGIRETQYF
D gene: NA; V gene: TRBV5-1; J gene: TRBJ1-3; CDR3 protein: CASSRETSGNTIYF
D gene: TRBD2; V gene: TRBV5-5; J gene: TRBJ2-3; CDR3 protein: CASSLGGTSGTDTQYF
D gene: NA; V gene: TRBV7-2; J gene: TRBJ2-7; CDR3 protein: CASSPRSGVEDYEQYF
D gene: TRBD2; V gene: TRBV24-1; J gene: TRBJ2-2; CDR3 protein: CATSDPSGTNTGELFF
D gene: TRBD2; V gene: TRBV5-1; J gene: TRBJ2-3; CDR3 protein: CASSLLQRGNTDTQYF
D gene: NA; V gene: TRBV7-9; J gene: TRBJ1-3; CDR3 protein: CASGPILMGNTIYF
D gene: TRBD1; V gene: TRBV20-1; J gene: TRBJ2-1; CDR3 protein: CSATRGLGSNEQFF
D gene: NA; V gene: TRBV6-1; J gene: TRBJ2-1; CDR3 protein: CASRGGGLVFYNEQFF
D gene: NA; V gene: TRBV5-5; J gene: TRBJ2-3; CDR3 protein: CASSIPGSGHSSTDTQYF
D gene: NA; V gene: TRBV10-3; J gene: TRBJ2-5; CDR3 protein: CAISDISGETQYF
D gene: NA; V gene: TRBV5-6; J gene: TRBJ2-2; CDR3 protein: CASSKHTTGELFF
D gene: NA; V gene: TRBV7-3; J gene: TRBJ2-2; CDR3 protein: CASSSDTHTGELFF
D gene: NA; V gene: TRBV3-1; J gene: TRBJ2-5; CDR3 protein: CASSQDRKQTQYF
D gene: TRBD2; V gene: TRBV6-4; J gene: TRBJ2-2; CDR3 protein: CASSYRPSGNTGELFF
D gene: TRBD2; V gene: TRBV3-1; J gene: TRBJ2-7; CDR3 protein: CASSQVSGGTYEQYF
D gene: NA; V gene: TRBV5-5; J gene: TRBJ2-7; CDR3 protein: CASSLEGRNYEQYF
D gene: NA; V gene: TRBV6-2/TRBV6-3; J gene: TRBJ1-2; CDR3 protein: CASRPTAVEGYTF
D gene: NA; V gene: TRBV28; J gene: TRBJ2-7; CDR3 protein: CASSASGADEQYF
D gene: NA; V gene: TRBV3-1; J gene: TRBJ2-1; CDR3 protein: CASSQGSGGGEQFF
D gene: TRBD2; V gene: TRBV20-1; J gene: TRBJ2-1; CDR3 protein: CSARDFEGLANEQFF
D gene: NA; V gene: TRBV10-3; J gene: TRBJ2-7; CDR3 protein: CASGAEEYYEQYF
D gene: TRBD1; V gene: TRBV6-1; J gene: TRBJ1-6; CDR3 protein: CASSEGQGVYSPLHF
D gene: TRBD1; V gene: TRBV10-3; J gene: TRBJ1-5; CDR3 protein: CAISTTGQVGQPQHF
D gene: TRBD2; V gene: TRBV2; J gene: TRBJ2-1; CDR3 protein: CASSEGGRGNEQFF
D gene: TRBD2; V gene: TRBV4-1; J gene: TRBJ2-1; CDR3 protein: CASSQEGAGGYNEQFF